The 27 T cell receptor beta chains below come from one sample, sequenced in a study of blood T cells in healthy people across ages. Using a J-beta primer mix together with a sample-barcoded 5' primer, a second PCR was run for about 7 to 12 cycles. One entry per CDR3 protein, called by TCRdb with MiXCR from the 5' RACE reads. The sample lists about 1,000,000 distinct CDR3 sequences; over 35% were seen once. Sequencing input: blood. Source of these receptors: an older woman in good health.

There are a few counts of this clonotype. CDR3 amino acids: CSARDHRRAEETQYF. For the CDR3, the DNA is TGCAGTGCTAGAGACCATAGGAGGGCCGAAGAGACCCAGTACTTC. This chain joins TRBV20-1 and TRBJ2-5; D is perhaps TRBD2 (6 bases). Germline loops: CDR1 DFQATT, CDR2 SNEGSKA (reference sequence). This CDR3 comprises 15 residues. V lost 0 bases to trimming and J lost 3 bases, with 14 bases between them.

The chain has TRBV6-5 and TRBJ2-1; the D gene is possibly TRBD2 (6 bases). The length of the CDR3 is 16 residues. V lost 2 bases and J 0 bases, leaving 11 bases between the germline ends. The germline V gene encodes CDR1 MNHEY and CDR2 SVGAGI. The CDR3 region is CASSYGLASSYNEQFF. The CDR3 bases are TGTGCCAGCAGTTACGGGCTAGCGAGCTCCTACAATGAGCAGTTCTTC.

In this sample, this clonotype turned up a few times. The chain couples TRBV5-1 to TRBJ1-2; possibly TRBD1 for D (6 bases). Germline-derived CDR1 and CDR2 are SGHRS and YFSETQ. CDR3 length: 17 amino acids. Deletions cut 0 bases from V and 4 bases from J, with 19 bases between. DNA for the CDR3: TGCGCCAGCAGCTTGGATATTTCGACAGGACAACTCTATGGCTACACCTTC. This codes for CASSLDISTGQLYGYTF. Using reference TRBV5-1 and TRBJ1-2 for the parts outside the CDR3, the full variable domain is KAGVTQTPRYLIKTRGQQVTLSCSPISGHRSVSWYQQTPGQGLQFLFEYFSETQRNKGNFPGRFSGRQFSNSRSEMNVSTLELGDSALYLCASSLDISTGQLYGYTFGSGTRLTVV.

The chain employs TRBV20-1 and TRBJ2-5; tentatively, D is TRBD1 (5 bases). The germline V gene has CDR1 DFQATT and CDR2 SNEGSKA (reference sequence). V shed 4 bases and J shed 5 bases, with 14 bases lying between them. The CDR3 length is 13 residues. CDR3 region: CSATGQLGETQYF. The DNA of the CDR3 is TGCAGTGCTACCGGACAATTAGGGGAGACCCAGTACTTC.

This clonotype was seen only once. The junction departs from germline at one end; a sequencing error may be responsible. V usage is TRBV20-1 and J usage is TRBJ2-1, with D perhaps matching TRBD2 (6 bases). CDR1 is DFQATT and CDR2 is SNEGSKA in the germline V gene (reference sequence). The CDR3 sequence is 16 residues long. This CDR3 is CSATSGVAVSYNVQFF. CDR3 nucleotide sequence: TGCAGTGCTACGTCGGGGGTAGCGGTCTCCTACAATGTGCAGTTCTTC.

The chain links TRBV5-1 to TRBJ2-6, with D possibly called TRBD1 or TRBD2 (5 bases each). Germline CDR1 and CDR2: SGHRS and YFSETQ. CDR3 length equals 16 residues. V lost 4 bases to trimming and J lost 4 bases, with 15 bases between them. CDR3 amino acids: CASSLNRGDGANVLTF. Here the CDR3 DNA reads TGCGCCAGCAGCCTAAATCGAGGGGACGGGGCCAACGTCCTGACTTTC.

This clonotype was picked up a small number of times. CDR3: CASSPVLAGDYEQYF. CDR3 coding DNA: TGCGCCAGCAGCCCCGTGCTAGCGGGAGATTACGAGCAGTACTTC. The chain combines TRBV4-1 with TRBJ2-7; 10 nucleotides align to TRBD2. The CDR3 spans 15 residues. Germline V gene data show CDR1 as MGHRA and CDR2 as YSYEKL. With 4 bases clipped from V and 4 bases from J, the junction kept 7 bases outside the gene matches.

Regarding this clonotype: Since no conserved phenylalanine or tryptophan closes the CDR3, a read error is the likely cause. The V and J genes are TRBV24-1 and TRBJ1-1; TRBD1 aligns across 10 bases. Per the germline V gene, CDR1 is KGHDR and CDR2 is SFDVKD. V gave up 2 bases and J gave up 1 base; unmatched junction bases: 9. The CDR3 extends over 18 amino acids. The CDR3 DNA reads as TGTGCCACCAGTGATTGTCCGGGACAGGGGCCGGGGAACACTGAAGCTTTCTCT. This gives the protein CATSDCPGQGPGNTEAFS.

This clonotype has only a few counts. V and J are TRBV6-1 and TRBJ2-3, with D perhaps matching TRBD1 (5 bases). CDR1 and CDR2 (germline): MNHNS, SASEGT. The V end lost 9 bases, the J end lost 0 bases, and 22 bases lay between the germline ends. CDR3 length: 17 amino acids. CDR3 coding DNA: TGTGCCAGTAGGGGATATTGGCAGCAGAGTAGCACAGATACGCAGTATTTT. Amino acid sequence: CASRGYWQQSSTDTQYF.

The rearrangement links TRBV18 to TRBJ2-6, with D possibly matching TRBD2 (6 bases). With 3 bases removed from V and 0 bases from J, the gap between germline ends came to 9 bases. CDR3 length equals 16 residues. The germline V gene has CDR1 KGHSH and CDR2 LQKENI. In DNA form, the CDR3 reads TGTGCCAGCTCACCGGGACTGATCTCTGGGGCCAACGTCCTGACTTTC. Protein product: CASSPGLISGANVLTF.

The chain carries TRBV11-3 and TRBJ2-3, with D perhaps matching TRBD1 or TRBD2 (5 bases each). Trimming left V 4 bases short and J 7 bases short, with 12 bases between. This CDR3 is built from 13 residues. Germline CDR1 and CDR2: SGHNT and YENEEA. The CDR3 bases are TGTGCCAGCAGCTCCCGAGGGGAAAATACGCAGTATTTT. Protein product: CASSSRGENTQYF.

This rearrangement joins TRBV20-1 to TRBJ1-1; 9 nucleotides line up with TRBD1. Germline lookup yields CDR1 DFQATT and CDR2 SNEGSKA (reference sequence). CDR3 length equals 14 residues. V lost 6 bases and J lost 4; bases outside the gene matches: 9. CDR3 residues: CSATFADRGTEAFF. CDR3 sequence (DNA): TGCAGTGCCACATTTGCGGACAGGGGCACTGAAGCTTTCTTT.

The genes are TRBV20-1 and TRBJ1-4, with D maybe TRBD1 (5 bases). Germline loops: CDR1 DFQATT, CDR2 SNEGSKA (reference sequence). Trimming stripped 0 bases from V and 3 bases from J, with 14 bases between. The CDR3 loop spans 16 amino acids. The CDR3 DNA follows: TGCAGTGCTAGAGATGTTCGGGGGATCCCTAATGAAAAACTGTTTTTT. As protein: CSARDVRGIPNEKLFF.

This chain links TRBV6-2 or TRBV6-3 with TRBJ1-2; D is perhaps TRBD1 (5 bases). This CDR3 region has 13 residues. Deletions cut 0 bases from V and 8 bases from J, with 10 bases between. Germline lookup yields CDR1 MNHEY and CDR2 SVGEGT. CDR3 loop: CASSYSGGRGYTF. The CDR3, as DNA: TGTGCCAGCAGTTACTCGGGGGGACGGGGCTACACCTTC.

V gene TRBV28 combines with J gene TRBJ2-5; maybe TRBD2 (6 bases). This CDR3 contains 16 residues. V dropped 2 bases and J dropped 5 bases, with 18 bases sitting between them. The germline gives CDR1 MDHEN, CDR2 SYDVKM. The CDR3 is CASSLIGPGRRETQYF. CDR3 sequence (DNA): TGTGCCAGCAGTTTAATCGGGCCCGGGAGACGTGAGACCCAGTACTTC.

CDR3 nucleotides: TGCAGTGCTAGACCGGGACAGGGGGTTAATCAGCCCCAGCATTTT. Encoded protein: CSARPGQGVNQPQHF. The chain links TRBV20-1 to TRBJ1-5; 11 nucleotides match TRBD1. Germline V gene lookup returns CDR1 DFQATT and CDR2 SNEGSKA (reference sequence). The V and J ends lost 2 bases and 4 bases, in that order; junction bases with no gene match: 4. The CDR3 runs 15 residues.

The chain couples TRBV12-3 or TRBV12-4 to TRBJ2-4; 9 bases are shared with TRBD2. CDR3 length: 13 residues. The V segment lost 2 bases and the J segment 13 bases; nucleotides outside the gene matches: 6. The CDR3 here is CASSLRLAGSQYF. In nucleotides, the CDR3 is TGTGCCAGCAGTTTACGTCTAGCGGGGAGCCAGTACTTC.

This clonotype was found a few times. The rearrangement links TRBV24-1 to TRBJ2-3; possible D gene TRBD2, 6 bases. V was pared by 0 bases and J by 4 bases, with 13 bases between. The CDR3 has 16 residues. Germline V gives CDR1 KGHDR, CDR2 SFDVKD. Here the CDR3 DNA reads TGTGCCACCAGTGATTTGGAGACTAGGAGCGCAGATACGCAGTATTTT. It translates to CATSDLETRSADTQYF.

The CDR3 region is CASSQDLSSGRNEQFF. The CDR3 region has the DNA TGTGCCAGCAGCCAAGATCTGTCTAGCGGGAGGAATGAGCAGTTCTTC. V usage is TRBV3-1 and J usage is TRBJ2-1; 11 nucleotides align to TRBD2. The CDR3 has 16 amino acids. The ends lost 0 bases at V and 7 bases at J; junction bases unmatched: 5. The germline V gene encodes CDR1 LGHDT and CDR2 YNNKEL (reference sequence).

The chain is built from TRBV5-1 and TRBJ2-1; 11 bases align to TRBD2. The J call may be incorrect, as the DNA end agrees better with TRBJ2-7. The CDR3 covers 15 residues. Germline CDR1 and CDR2: SGHRS and YFSETQ. The CDR3 protein is CASSVTSGTSNEQYF. CDR3 nucleotides: TGCGCCAGCAGCGTGACTAGCGGGACCTCAAATGAGCAGTACTTC.

The sample holds many counts of this clonotype. The V gene is TRBV10-3, the J gene TRBJ2-3; TRBD2 matches 11 bases. V shed 2 bases and J 6 bases; nucleotides not matched to a gene: 4. The CDR3 is 15 residues long. The germline CDR1 and CDR2 sequences are ENHRY and SYGVKD. The CDR3 reads CAISEGTSGGDTQYF. Here the CDR3 DNA reads TGTGCCATCAGTGAGGGGACTAGCGGCGGGGATACGCAGTATTTT.

The chain is built from TRBV7-9 and TRBJ1-1, with a weak D call TRBD1 (5 bases). The CDR3 is 16 amino acids. Between the trimmed V and J ends, which lost 5 bases and 0 bases, there was a span of 16 bases. Looked up from germline, CDR1 is SEHNR and CDR2 is FQNEAQ (reference sequence). This CDR3 is CASSRQWGTLNTEAFF. The CDR3 DNA sequence: TGTGCCAGCAGCCGCCAGTGGGGCACCTTGAACACTGAAGCTTTCTTT.

CDR3 coding DNA: TGTGCCAGCAGCCAACTATCCGGGACTCTGAAGACCCAGTACTTC. Translation: CASSQLSGTLKTQYF. The chain is built from TRBV14 and TRBJ2-5; D is perhaps TRBD2 (6 bases). This CDR3 spans 15 amino acids. Germline V gene data show CDR1 as SGHDN and CDR2 as FVKESK. V was pared by 2 bases and J by 6 bases, with 16 bases between.

Regarding this clonotype: The junction departs from germline at one end; a sequencing error may be responsible. The rearrangement links TRBV4-1 to TRBJ2-1; no reliable D call. The germline CDR1 and CDR2 sequences are MGHRA and YSYEKL. The CDR3 is made up of 14 amino acids. CDR3 amino acids: CAGSLASSYNEQFF. The CDR3 DNA is TGCGCCGGCAGCTTGGCGAGCTCCTACAATGAGCAGTTCTTC.

This clonotype has a handful of counts. The chain recombines TRBV5-1 with TRBJ2-5; the D gene is possibly TRBD2 (6 bases). This CDR3 spans 15 amino acids. Trimming took 2 bases from V and 2 from J, leaving 13 bases between them. Germline CDR1 SGHRS, CDR2 YFSETQ. The CDR3, as DNA: TGCGCCAGCAGCTTTGGGGGAGGAAGGCAAGAGACCCAGTACTTC. It specifies CASSFGGGRQETQYF.

The V and J genes are TRBV2 and TRBJ2-2; 7 positions agree with TRBD2. Losses at the gene ends were 5 bases for V and 4 bases for J; bases not matched to a gene: 7. The CDR3 runs to 15 residues. Looked up from germline, CDR1 is SNHLY and CDR2 is FYNNEI. In DNA, the CDR3 is TGTGCCAGCAGTTCAACTAGCGCATCCACCGGGGAGCTGTTTTTT. Amino acids: CASSSTSASTGELFF.

The chain combines TRBV5-1 with TRBJ2-3, with 8 bases matching TRBD2. V lost 4 bases, J lost 4 bases, and 14 bases stayed unmatched. CDR1 and CDR2 from the germline V gene are SGHRS and YFSETQ. CDR3 length equals 17 residues. The CDR3 region has the DNA TGCGCCAGCAGCCCGACCCCCCCCACTAGCGGCGCAGATACGCAGTATTTT. Translated, it gives CASSPTPPTSGADTQYF. The full variable domain, completed using reference TRBV5-1 and TRBJ2-3, is KAGVTQTPRYLIKTRGQQVTLSCSPISGHRSVSWYQQTPGQGLQFLFEYFSETQRNKGNFPGRFSGRQFSNSRSEMNVSTLELGDSALYLCASSPTPPTSGADTQYFGPGTRLTVL.